The 9 T cell receptor beta chains below all came from one sample that was sequenced in a study of blood T cell repertoires in COVID-19. TCRdb's table, derived via immunoSEQ multiplex PCR, lists solely in-frame clones and lacks some. Seen here are 150,000 to 200,000 clones, more than 75% observed once, and the top ten hold roughly a sixth. The sample comprised PBMCs or T cells enriched from blood (not recorded which). Receptors originate from a woman in her 50s with acute COVID-19.

This clone appeared a single time. The chain uses TRBV30 and TRBJ2-3; 13 bases are shared with TRBD2. The CDR3 has 14 amino acids. V shed 5 bases, J shed 8 bases, and the junction held 7 bases outside the gene matches. The germline V gene has CDR1 GTSNPN and CDR2 SVGIG (reference sequence). CDR3 nucleotide sequence: TGTGCCTGGGGGACTAGCGGGGACCGTGGTACGCAGTATTTT. Protein product: CAWGTSGDRGTQYF.

The chain carries TRBV29-1 and TRBJ1-1, with 9 bases lining up with TRBD1. Per the germline V gene, CDR1 is SQVTM and CDR2 is ANQGSEA. Losses at the gene ends were 7 bases for V and 1 base for J; bases not matched to a gene: 10. The CDR3 is 15 amino acids. For the CDR3, the DNA is TGCAGCGGTACCGGGACAGGGAAATCGAACACTGAAGCTTTCTTT. It specifies CSGTGTGKSNTEAFF.

The chain recombines TRBV30 with TRBJ2-2, with D possibly matching TRBD1 (5 bases). Germline V CDR1 and CDR2: GTSNPN, SVGIG (reference sequence). V lost 3 bases and J 2 bases, leaving 16 bases between the germline ends. There are 16 residues in the CDR3. The CDR3 DNA sequence: TGTGCCTGGAGGCCCCTCAGGGCAGCTAACACCGGGGAGCTGTTTTTT. This gives the protein CAWRPLRAANTGELFF.

The V and J genes are TRBV7-6 and TRBJ2-3; TRBD2 matches at 10 bases. V dropped 6 bases and J dropped 0; count of bases not matched to a gene: 3. CDR1 and CDR2 (germline): SGHVS, FNYEAQ. CDR3 length: 15 amino acids. The CDR3 loop reads CASSQLAGSTDTQYF. DNA of the CDR3: TGTGCCAGCAGTCAACTAGCGGGGAGCACAGATACGCAGTATTTT. The full variable domain, with the rest looked up from reference TRBV7-6 and TRBJ2-3, is GAGVSQSPRYKVTKRGQDVALRCDPISGHVSLYWYRQALGQGPEFLTYFNYEAQQDKSGLPNDRFSAERPEGSISTLTIQRTEQRDSAMYRCASSQLAGSTDTQYFGPGTRLTVL.

The gene calls are TRBV6-5 and TRBJ1-3; D remains ambiguous. The V end lost 5 bases, the J end lost 4 bases, and 12 bases lay between the germline ends. This CDR3 is 14 amino acids long. Germline V CDR1 and CDR2: MNHEY, SVGAGI. The CDR3 DNA sequence: TGTGCCAGCAGTCCGGGGAGGGCCGGAAACACCATATATTTT. Protein: CASSPGRAGNTIYF.

The J gene is TRBJ1-6, the V gene TRBV5-6; 8 positions match TRBD1. Germline V gene lookup returns CDR1 SGHDT and CDR2 YYEEEE. Trimming cost V 1 base and J 11 bases; bases outside gene matches: 8. The CDR3 extends over 15 amino acids. CDR3 in DNA: TGTGCCAGCAGCTTGTTGGACAGGGCCTCGGCACCCCTCCACTTT. Protein product: CASSLLDRASAPLHF. Based on the CDR3 plus reference TRBV5-6 and TRBJ1-6, the full variable domain is DAGVTQSPTHLIKTRGQQVTLRCSPKSGHDTVSWYQQALGQGPQFIFQYYEEEERQRGNFPDRFSGHQFPNYSSELNVNALLLGDSALYLCASSLLDRASAPLHFGNGTRLTVT.

There are a few counts of this clone. The chain has TRBV28 and TRBJ1-2, with D perhaps TRBD1 (6 bases). The CDR3 totals 13 residues. Germline lookup yields CDR1 MDHEN and CDR2 SYDVKM. Trimming took off 1 base at V and 8 bases at J, with 11 bases between the two ends. CDR3 region: CASSLLGGYGYTF. The CDR3 DNA follows: TGTGCCAGCAGTTTATTAGGGGGTTACGGCTACACCTTC.

The chain uses TRBV19 and TRBJ1-1; no definite D call. With 5 bases removed from V and 2 bases from J, the gap between germline ends came to 9 bases. The germline V gene encodes CDR1 LNHDA and CDR2 SQIVND (reference sequence). This CDR3 region has 13 residues. The CDR3, as DNA: TGTGCCAGTAGTGCTTTGAGTAACACTGAAGCTTTCTTT. Protein sequence: CASSALSNTEAFF.

The chain is built from TRBV6-5 and TRBJ1-3; D is uncertain. CDR1 is MNHEY, CDR2 SVGAGI, per germline. The germline V and J ends were trimmed by 6 bases and 0 bases, with 9 bases remaining between them. The CDR3 has 14 amino acids. CDR3 protein: CASRIRGSGNTIYF. CDR3 bases: TGTGCCAGCAGGATCCGGGGCTCTGGAAACACCATATATTTT.